These 23 T cell receptor beta chains share one sample of origin, sequenced in a study of shared clonotypes between healthy human individuals. The table came from immunoSEQ multiplex PCR; TCRdb's copy has only in-frame clones and leaves some out. Of more than 2,000,000 clones listed, roughly 92% are singletons. Sequenced input: naive CD4+ T cells sorted from blood. The subset denotes: CD45RA+ positively selected. The source is a man aged 18-30 years in good health.

The chain has TRBV30 and TRBJ2-1, with 8 positions matching TRBD1. Germline V gene data show CDR1 as GTSNPN and CDR2 as SVGIG (reference sequence). The CDR3 consists of 13 residues. Germline trimming cut 3 bases from V and 6 bases from J; bases unmatched to any gene: 4. The CDR3 DNA is TGTGCCTGGAGCAAGGACAGGGCCAATGAGCAGTTCTTC. This encodes CAWSKDRANEQFF.

The chain combines TRBV20-1 with TRBJ1-1, with TRBD1 matching 7 bases. After removal of 7 bases from V and 11 bases from J, the junction contained 7 bases not matched to a gene. The CDR3 consists of 10 residues. Germline CDR1 is DFQATT and CDR2 is SNEGSKA (reference sequence). The CDR3 DNA follows: TGCAGTGGCAGGGGGAATTCCGCTTTCTTT. Its protein is CSGRGNSAFF.

This chain connects TRBV6-5 to TRBJ2-7; 7 positions agree with TRBD2. CDR3 length: 11 residues. The V gene end was trimmed by 8 bases and the J gene end by 6 bases; junction bases not matched to a gene: 4. Germline values: CDR1 MNHEY, CDR2 SVGAGI. CDR3: CASYPGGEQYF. Here the CDR3 DNA reads TGTGCCAGCTACCCGGGGGGCGAGCAGTACTTC.

In this sample, this clone turned up once. At the DNA level, this CDR3 is encoded by other sequences in the same sample as well. The V and J genes are TRBV2 and TRBJ2-7; D may correspond to TRBD1 or TRBD2 (5 bases each). CDR1 is SNHLY, CDR2 FYNNEI, per germline. V was cut by 4 bases and J by 3 bases, with 7 bases left in between. The CDR3 runs to 12 residues. The CDR3 DNA is TGTGCCAGCAGTGGGGGGAGCTACGAGCAGTACTTC. It codes for CASSGGSYEQYF. The whole variable domain, filled in from reference TRBV2 and TRBJ2-7, reads EPEVTQTPSHQVTQMGQEVILRCVPISNHLYFYWYRQILGQKVEFLVSFYNNEISEKSEIFDDQFSVERPDGSNFTLKIRSTKLEDSAMYFCASSGGSYEQYFGPGTRLTVT.

The CDR3 here is CASSPAGGDEQFF. The CDR3 region has the DNA TGTGCCAGCAGCCCGGCGGGAGGGGATGAGCAGTTCTTC. The V and J genes are TRBV7-9 and TRBJ2-1; 9 nucleotides match TRBD2. CDR1 and CDR2 (germline): SEHNR, FQNEAQ (reference sequence). With 5 bases clipped from V and 8 bases from J, the junction kept 4 bases outside the gene matches. The CDR3 length is 13 residues.

The gene calls are TRBV9 and TRBJ1-2; 7 nucleotides line up with TRBD1. The germline V gene encodes CDR1 SGDLS and CDR2 YYNGEE. V lost 4 bases and J lost 9; bases outside the gene matches: 15. The CDR3 length is 15 residues. The CDR3 spells CASSPDMGQTISYTF. The CDR3 DNA reads TGTGCCAGCAGCCCTGATATGGGACAGACCATCAGCTACACCTTC.

The sample holds one count of this clone. J is TRBJ1-2 and V is TRBV30; D perhaps matches TRBD1 (5 bases). CDR1 is GTSNPN, CDR2 SVGIG, per germline (reference sequence). V was cut by 0 bases and J by 1 base, with 12 bases left in between. This CDR3 has 15 amino acids. The DNA for the CDR3 is TGTGCCTGGAGTGTACGGGGCGGCAATAACTATGGCTACACCTTC. Protein: CAWSVRGGNNYGYTF.

The chain recombines TRBV2 with TRBJ2-5; TRBD1 matches at 9 bases. Losses at the gene ends were 6 bases for V and 5 bases for J; bases not matched to a gene: 10. Looked up from germline, CDR1 is SNHLY and CDR2 is FYNNEI. The CDR3 covers 15 residues. The CDR3 coding sequence is TGTGCCAGCAGCCGCCGGGACAGGGAAAGGGAGACCCAGTACTTC. Protein: CASSRRDRERETQYF.

V and J are TRBV29-1 and TRBJ2-2; perhaps TRBD2 as D (6 bases). This CDR3 has 14 residues. The V gene's germline CDR1 is SQVTM and CDR2 ANQGSEA. Trimming took off 4 bases at V and 5 bases at J, with 14 bases between the two ends. The CDR3 DNA follows: TGCAGCGTTGGTGTTAGCGGAGTTACCGGGGAGCTGTTTTTT. This translates into CSVGVSGVTGELFF.

This chain uses TRBV19 with TRBJ2-5; 8 nucleotides match TRBD2. CDR1 and CDR2 from the germline V gene are LNHDA and SQIVND (reference sequence). J was trimmed by 5 bases and V by 3 bases; bases with no gene match: 5. CDR3 size: 14 residues. The CDR3 sequence is CASSIASGSETQYF. In nucleotides, the CDR3 is TGTGCCAGTAGTATCGCCAGCGGGAGTGAGACCCAGTACTTC.

This chain connects TRBV5-1 to TRBJ2-7; D gene ambiguous. Germline V CDR1 and CDR2: SGHRS, YFSETQ. The CDR3 consists of 16 residues. The germline V and J ends were trimmed by 4 bases and 0 bases, with 17 bases remaining between them. In DNA, the CDR3 is TGCGCCAGCAGCACCAGCTTCGTGTCGAGCTCCTACGAGCAGTACTTC. Translated, it gives CASSTSFVSSSYEQYF.

The chain carries TRBV7-9 and TRBJ1-4, with a tentative D call TRBD1 (5 bases). The CDR3 is made up of 16 amino acids. Trimming pared 6 bases from V and 5 bases from J, leaving 19 bases between. Germline CDR1 and CDR2: SEHNR and FQNEAQ (reference sequence). The CDR3 loop is CASRARDAKGNEKLFF. The CDR3 coding sequence is TGTGCCAGCAGGGCCCGGGACGCCAAGGGGAATGAAAAACTGTTTTTT.

The chain couples TRBV5-1 to TRBJ2-2, with TRBD1 as a possible D gene (5 bases). Trimming removed 6 bases at V and 0 bases at J, with 9 bases between. Germline V gene data show CDR1 as SGHRS and CDR2 as YFSETQ. The CDR3 runs 14 residues. The CDR3 is CASKGQANTGELFF. DNA for the CDR3: TGCGCCAGCAAGGGGCAGGCGAACACCGGGGAGCTGTTTTTT.

The chain combines TRBV4-3 with TRBJ1-1; D not certain. Trimming took 6 bases from V and 0 from J, leaving 14 bases between them. Germline CDR1 is LGHNA and CDR2 is YSLEER. The CDR3 sequence is 15 residues long. CDR3 sequence reads: CASRSGTVMNTEAFF. In nucleotides, the CDR3 is TGCGCCAGCAGATCCGGAACGGTAATGAACACTGAAGCTTTCTTT.

The chain joins TRBV28 to TRBJ2-5; TRBD2 matches 15 bases. CDR3 length: 19 amino acids. Germline CDR1 and CDR2: MDHEN and SYDVKM. Trimming cost V 6 bases and J 2 bases; bases outside gene matches: 13. CDR3 in amino acids: CASSWGLAGGLGKQETQYF. The CDR3 DNA is TGTGCCAGCAGCTGGGGACTAGCGGGGGGTTTGGGTAAACAAGAGACCCAGTACTTC.

This clone was seen more than once but under ten times. The same CDR3 also results from other DNA sequences found in this sample. V and J are TRBV18 and TRBJ2-7, with unresolved D. The CDR3 extends over 13 amino acids. V was clipped by 0 bases and J by 3 bases, with 6 bases between them. Per the germline V gene, CDR1 is KGHSH and CDR2 is LQKENI. DNA of the CDR3: TGTGCCAGCTCACCACCGGCAGGCTACGAGCAGTACTTC. The encoded protein is CASSPPAGYEQYF.

This sequence joins TRBV27 and TRBJ2-2, with 7 bases aligning to TRBD1. Trimming at V came to 5 bases and at J to 3 bases, leaving 21 bases not matched to a gene. CDR3 length equals 20 residues. CDR1 MNHEY and CDR2 SMNVEV come from the germline V gene (reference sequence). This chain's CDR3 is CASSKGKDRKQVLYTGELFF. In nucleotides, the CDR3 is TGTGCCAGCAGTAAGGGAAAGGACAGGAAACAAGTTCTTTACACCGGGGAGCTGTTTTTT.

The rearrangement uses TRBV10-1 and TRBJ2-7; TRBD2 matches 9 bases. CDR3 length: 14 amino acids. The V gene end was trimmed by 3 bases and the J gene end by 4 bases; junction bases not matched to a gene: 4. CDR1 is WNHNN and CDR2 is SYGVQD in the germline V gene (reference sequence). Here the CDR3 reads CASSDAGGPYEQYF. CDR3 coding DNA: TGCGCCAGCAGTGATGCGGGAGGGCCTTACGAGCAGTACTTC.

This rearrangement joins TRBV6-1 to TRBJ2-1, with 10 bases aligning to TRBD2. The germline V gene encodes CDR1 MNHNS and CDR2 SASEGT. V lost 1 base to trimming and J lost 8 bases; unmatched junction nucleotides: 5. This CDR3 is 15 amino acids long. The CDR3 DNA reads as TGTGCCAGCAGTGAAGAGAGCGGGGGGGCGTATGAGCAGTTCTTC. It codes for CASSEESGGAYEQFF.

This chain connects TRBV30 to TRBJ1-6; D gene unclear. Trimming shortened V by 2 bases and J by 6 bases, and 17 bases separated the two germline ends. Germline V gives CDR1 GTSNPN, CDR2 SVGIG (reference sequence). The CDR3 is 16 amino acids. CDR3 loop: CAWSTAPSFSNSPLHF. The CDR3, as DNA: TGTGCCTGGAGTACGGCACCCTCTTTTAGTAATTCACCCCTCCACTTT. The full variable domain, in which reference TRBV30 and TRBJ1-6 provide the parts outside the CDR3, is SQTIHQWPATLVQPVGSPLSLECTVEGTSNPNLYWYRQAAGRGLQLLFYSVGIGQISSEVPQNLSASRPQDRQFILSSKKLLLSDSGFYLCAWSTAPSFSNSPLHFGNGTRLTVT.

This sequence joins TRBV15 and TRBJ2-2; 10 nucleotides align to TRBD1. Losses at the gene ends were 5 bases for V and 4 bases for J; bases not matched to a gene: 10. This CDR3 has 17 residues. Germline CDR1 is LNHNV and CDR2 is YYDKDF (reference sequence). CDR3 in amino acids: CATSVLTGGGGTGELFF. As DNA, the CDR3 is TGTGCCACCAGCGTCTTGACAGGGGGCGGGGGCACCGGGGAGCTGTTTTTT.

V and J are TRBV27 and TRBJ1-2, with D perhaps TRBD1 (5 bases). Germline CDR1 reads MNHEY; CDR2 reads SMNVEV (reference sequence). The CDR3 length is 13 residues. V dropped 8 bases and J dropped 8 bases, with 18 bases sitting between them. CDR3 region: CASAFRDLRGYTF. CDR3 sequence (DNA): TGTGCCAGCGCTTTCCGGGACCTACGAGGCTACACCTTC.

The rearrangement links TRBV30 to TRBJ1-1; D uncertain. Germline V gene lookup returns CDR1 GTSNPN and CDR2 SVGIG (reference sequence). The germline V and J ends were trimmed by 0 bases and 3 bases, with 11 bases remaining between them. The CDR3 length is 14 residues. CDR3 loop: CAWSVIIADTEAFF. The CDR3 bases are TGTGCCTGGAGTGTCATCATCGCGGACACTGAAGCTTTCTTT.